The 25 T cell receptor beta chains given below trace back to one sample, sequenced in a study of regulatory T cells in long-lasting Graves disease. The TCR beta library used iRepertoire HTBI primers with Arm-PCR amplification of CDR3. TCRdb reprocessed the multiplex PCR reads with MiXCR, giving one entry per CDR3 protein. Found here are some 490,000 distinct CDR3 sequences, 12% of them singletons; the top ten hold approximately 9.6%. Time point in this sample: newly diagnosed GD, antithyroid drugs for less than 3 months. Isolated PBMC RNA provided the starting material for the TCR library. This sample also appeared in a second study, on T cells in Graves' hyperthyroidism and ophthalmopathy.

Sequenced here: peripheral blood mononuclear cells (PBMCs), sampled at new diagnosis, from a patient treated with antithyroid drugs. The origin of the receptors is a woman aged 25 to 39 with Graves disease.

This clonotype was observed a few times. V and J are TRBV28 and TRBJ2-3; the match to TRBD2 covers 14 bases. V shed 5 bases, J shed 4 bases, and the junction held 5 bases outside the gene matches. The germline gives CDR1 MDHEN, CDR2 SYDVKM. The CDR3 sequence is 16 residues long. The CDR3 loop is CASSPRLAGGADTQYF. CDR3 nucleotides: TGTGCCAGCAGTCCCAGACTAGCGGGAGGGGCAGATACGCAGTATTTT.

This clonotype has only a few counts. This chain links TRBV2 with TRBJ2-5; 7 bases are a match to TRBD2. The CDR3 runs to 14 residues. Trimming took 6 bases from V and 5 from J; bases not matched to a gene: 9. Per germline, CDR1 SNHLY and CDR2 FYNNEI. Here the CDR3 reads CASSVTGLRETQYF. CDR3 DNA: TGTGCCAGCAGCGTAACGGGACTACGGGAGACCCAGTACTTC.

The rearrangement joins TRBV30 to TRBJ2-7; D is undetermined. The CDR3 has 13 amino acids. Germline CDR1 reads GTSNPN; CDR2 reads SVGIG (reference sequence). Trimming removed 4 bases from V and 0 bases from J, with 10 bases in between. CDR3 bases: TGTGCCTGGACTAGACTCAGCTCCTACGAGCAGTACTTC. This translates into CAWTRLSSYEQYF.

This clonotype has at least ten counts. The chain is built from TRBV20-1 and TRBJ1-2; a possible D gene is TRBD1 (6 bases). The V end lost 3 bases, the J end lost 8 bases, and 16 bases lay between the germline ends. This CDR3 is built from 13 residues. Per germline, CDR1 DFQATT and CDR2 SNEGSKA (reference sequence). The CDR3 DNA reads as TGCAGTGCTAGCGCCGTGCCGGGGGGCGGCTACACCTTC. Amino acid sequence: CSASAVPGGGYTF.

This clonotype was found many times. The chain carries TRBV7-9 and TRBJ2-5; the match to TRBD1 covers 10 bases. The CDR3 totals 16 residues. After removal of 5 bases from V and 0 bases from J, the junction contained 6 bases not matched to a gene. CDR1 is SEHNR and CDR2 is FQNEAQ in the germline V gene (reference sequence). Here the CDR3 DNA reads TGTGCCAGCAGCCCCGGACAGGGGGAGTACCAAGAGACCCAGTACTTC. It translates to CASSPGQGEYQETQYF.

This clonotype was picked up many times. The chain is built from TRBV29-1 and TRBJ1-1; D is undetermined. V was shortened by 5 bases and J by 0 bases, with 13 bases between the two germline ends. CDR3 length equals 14 residues. The germline V gene encodes CDR1 SQVTM and CDR2 ANQGSEA. The CDR3 spells CSVRGRDMNTEAFF. For the CDR3, the DNA is TGCAGCGTTCGAGGGCGAGACATGAACACTGAAGCTTTCTTT.

This clonotype was detected a few times. Given a much more abundant clone one base away, this may be a read error. The genes are TRBV27 and TRBJ1-2, with D tentatively TRBD1 (5 bases). In germline, CDR1 is MNHEY, CDR2 SMNVEV (reference sequence). The CDR3 runs to 13 residues. The V end was cut by 7 bases, the J end by 2 bases, with 11 bases between. The CDR3 loop is CASNLRDNYGYTF. As DNA, the CDR3 is TGTGCCAGCAACCTCCGGGACAACTATGGCTACACCTTC.

This clonotype was detected many times. The genes are TRBV6-1 and TRBJ2-1, with TRBD2 as a possible D gene (6 bases). The germline V and J ends were trimmed by 5 bases and 0 bases, with 14 bases remaining between them. Germline loops: CDR1 MNHNS, CDR2 SASEGT. The CDR3 has 16 amino acids. CDR3 bases: TGTGCCAGCAGTCCCGGGACTCTGCGCTCCTACAATGAGCAGTTCTTC. Translation gives CASSPGTLRSYNEQFF.

This clonotype was seen only a few times. The chain has TRBV5-1 and TRBJ2-4, with a possible D match to TRBD1 (6 bases). The J call may be wrong; the DNA end is better matched by TRBJ2-7. Germline V gene lookup returns CDR1 SGHRS and CDR2 YFSETQ. The CDR3 is 13 residues long. This CDR3 reads CASSHGDNYEQYF. The CDR3 nucleotides are TGCGCCAGCAGTCATGGGGACAATTACGAGCAGTACTTC.

The gene calls are TRBV5-6 and TRBJ2-7; D could derive from TRBD1 or TRBD2 (5 bases each). The V and J ends lost 3 bases and 10 bases respectively, with 23 bases between them. CDR1 SGHDT and CDR2 YYEEEE come from the germline V gene. This CDR3 contains 15 residues. CDR3 coding DNA: TGTGCCAGCAGCTCTGCCGGGACGCCGTGGGTCGGACAGTACTTC. Translating gives CASSSAGTPWVGQYF.

In regard to this clonotype: A read error may produce the germline difference seen at one junction end. This chain joins TRBV9 and TRBJ2-1; 8 bases match TRBD2. The CDR3 extends over 14 amino acids. Germline V gene sequence: CDR1 SGDLS, CDR2 YYNGEE. The DNA of the CDR3 is TGTGCCAGCAGCGTAGCGGGAGGGCACAATGAGCGGTTCTTC. It translates to CASSVAGGHNERFF.

This clonotype was seen only a few times. The chain uses TRBV20-1 and TRBJ2-7, with 9 bases lining up with TRBD1. V dropped 3 bases and J dropped 3; count of bases not matched to a gene: 6. The CDR3 is made up of 14 amino acids. The germline V gene has CDR1 DFQATT and CDR2 SNEGSKA (reference sequence). The CDR3 nucleotides are TGCAGTGCTAGGTCGACAGGGGGTAACTACGAGCAGTACTTC. Its translation: CSARSTGGNYEQYF.

This clonotype was seen repeatedly, ten times or more. The J gene is TRBJ1-3, the V gene TRBV19; TRBD1 is a possible D gene (6 bases). Trimming removed 5 bases at V and 0 bases at J, with 14 bases between. Germline V CDR1 and CDR2: LNHDA, SQIVND (reference sequence). The CDR3 length is 16 residues. The CDR3 DNA follows: TGTGCCAGTAGTCCGGGAACAGGGTCCTCTGGAAACACCATATATTTT. It codes for CASSPGTGSSGNTIYF.

There are many counts of this clonotype. V is TRBV2 and J is TRBJ2-5, with D possibly TRBD1 on 5 matching bases. CDR3 length equals 11 residues. V dropped 4 bases and J dropped 12 bases, with 12 bases sitting between them. Germline assignment: CDR1 SNHLY and CDR2 FYNNEI. The CDR3 DNA reads as TGTGCCAGCAGTGTTAAGGACACGAAGTACTTC. Encoded protein: CASSVKDTKYF.

This rearrangement joins TRBV11-2 to TRBJ2-1, with TRBD2 identical over 12 bases. Germline V lookup: CDR1 SGHAT, CDR2 FQNNGV. V gave up 5 bases and J gave up 8 bases; unmatched junction bases: 16. There are 18 residues in the CDR3. The CDR3 region has the DNA TGTGCCAGCAGCATACGATTCCGACTAGCGGGAGAAAGGGATGAGCAGTTCTTC. This gives the protein CASSIRFRLAGERDEQFF.

This clonotype was detected many times. The V and J genes are TRBV2 and TRBJ2-1; TRBD2 matches 8 bases. CDR1 and CDR2 from the germline V gene are SNHLY and FYNNEI. The ends lost 4 bases at V and 6 bases at J; junction bases unmatched: 5. The CDR3 is 14 amino acids. CDR3 coding DNA: TGTGCCAGCAGTGTGGCGGGAGGTAGCAATGAGCAGTTCTTC. It codes for CASSVAGGSNEQFF.

This clonotype was found many times. The chain employs TRBV6-5 and TRBJ2-2; the match to TRBD2 covers 10 bases. Germline V CDR1 and CDR2: MNHEY, SVGAGI. The V and J ends lost 2 bases and 0 bases, in that order; junction bases with no gene match: 6. This CDR3 has 18 residues. The CDR3: CASSYPVAGGPNTGELFF. The CDR3 DNA follows: TGTGCCAGCAGTTACCCGGTAGCGGGAGGCCCGAACACCGGGGAGCTGTTTTTT.

The table lists this clonotype with many counts. The chain has TRBV20-1 and TRBJ2-3, with 8 bases identical to TRBD2. The CDR3 contains 15 residues. Germline-derived CDR1 and CDR2 are DFQATT and SNEGSKA (reference sequence). J lost 3 bases, V lost 4 bases, and 9 bases had no gene match. For the CDR3, the DNA is TGCAGTGCTAACAAGCGGGAGTTGGGGACAGATACGCAGTATTTT. It is translated as CSANKRELGTDTQYF.

This clonotype was seen a few times. The chain employs TRBV25-1 and TRBJ2-4; 7 positions agree with TRBD2. The J segment lost 6 bases and the V segment lost 6 bases, leaving 5 bases of the junction unmatched. CDR1 and CDR2 from the germline V gene are MGHDK and SYGVNS. This CDR3 region has 13 residues. In DNA, the CDR3 is TGTGCCAGCAGCCTATTAGCGGGAAACATTCAGTACTTC. It codes for CASSLLAGNIQYF.

The sample holds many counts of this clonotype. The genes are TRBV5-1 and TRBJ2-2, with TRBD1 as a possible D gene (6 bases). V was cut by 4 bases and J by 4 bases, with 14 bases left in between. In germline, CDR1 is SGHRS, CDR2 YFSETQ. The CDR3 totals 15 residues. The CDR3: CASSQQGPLTGELFF. In nucleotides, the CDR3 is TGCGCCAGCAGCCAGCAGGGGCCCCTCACCGGGGAGCTGTTTTTT.

In this sample, this clonotype turned up a few times. The chain couples TRBV30 to TRBJ2-3, with 10 bases aligning to TRBD2. The CDR3 spans 14 residues. The J segment lost 3 bases and the V segment lost 5 bases, leaving 5 bases of the junction unmatched. Germline V gives CDR1 GTSNPN, CDR2 SVGIG (reference sequence). CDR3 bases: TGTGCCTGGGGAGCGGGAGGGGGGACAGATACGCAGTATTTT. The encoded protein is CAWGAGGGTDTQYF.

This clonotype was seen many times. The V and J genes are TRBV30 and TRBJ1-5; a weak D match, TRBD1 (5 bases). The CDR3 runs to 15 residues. Germline-derived CDR1 and CDR2 are GTSNPN and SVGIG (reference sequence). The V end lost 3 bases, the J end lost 4 bases, and 16 bases lay between the germline ends. CDR3 amino acids: CAWSAPWEGNQPQHF. CDR3 DNA sequence: TGTGCCTGGAGCGCTCCCTGGGAGGGGAATCAGCCCCAGCATTTT.

As concerns this clonotype: The CDR3 does not end in the conserved phenylalanine or tryptophan, so this is likely a read error. The rearrangement joins TRBV28 to TRBJ2-7; the match to TRBD1 covers 7 bases. The germline V gene has CDR1 MDHEN and CDR2 SYDVKM. The CDR3 contains 14 residues. Trimming cost V 5 bases and J 4 bases; bases outside gene matches: 8. The CDR3 loop is CASSGQVRTYEQYS. DNA for the CDR3: TGTGCCAGCAGTGGACAGGTCCGGACGTACGAGCAGTACTCC.

This clonotype was counted at least ten times. This chain connects TRBV6-2 or TRBV6-3 to TRBJ2-5, with D possibly being TRBD1 (5 bases). V was shortened by 5 bases and J by 4 bases, with 8 bases between the two germline ends. Germline values: CDR1 MNHEY, CDR2 SVGEGT. This CDR3 is built from 12 residues. The CDR3 nucleotides read TGTGCCAGCAGTGACAGAAGAGAGACCCAGTACTTC. Protein product: CASSDRRETQYF.

For this clonotype: The CDR3 carries no conserved terminal phenylalanine or tryptophan, so it likely arises from a read error. V gene TRBV6-1 combines with J gene TRBJ2-5; TRBD1 might be the D (5 bases). V lost 7 bases, J lost 2 bases, and 20 bases lay in between. CDR3 length: 16 amino acids. In germline, CDR1 is MNHNS, CDR2 SASEGT. Written as DNA, the CDR3 is TGTGCCAGCACTACCACAGGAAGGCGAGGTCAAGAGACCCAGTACTCC. Translation: CASTTTGRRGQETQYS.